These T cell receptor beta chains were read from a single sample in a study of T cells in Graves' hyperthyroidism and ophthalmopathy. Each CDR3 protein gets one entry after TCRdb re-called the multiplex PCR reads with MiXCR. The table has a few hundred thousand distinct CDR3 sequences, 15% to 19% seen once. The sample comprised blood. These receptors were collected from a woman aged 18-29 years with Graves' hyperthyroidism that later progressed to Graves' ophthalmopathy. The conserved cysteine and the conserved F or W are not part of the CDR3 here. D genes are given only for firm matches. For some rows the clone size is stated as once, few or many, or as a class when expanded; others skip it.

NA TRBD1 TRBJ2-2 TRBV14 ASSTRTGGSGELF
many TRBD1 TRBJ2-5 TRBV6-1 ASSPLTGAEETQY
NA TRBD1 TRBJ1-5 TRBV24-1 ATSDKGANQPQH
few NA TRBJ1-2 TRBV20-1 SLGPDYGYT
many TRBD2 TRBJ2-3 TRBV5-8 ASSLDRAGGGDTQY
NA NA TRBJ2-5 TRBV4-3 ASSQGMTGRGAIQETQY
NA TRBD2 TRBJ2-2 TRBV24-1 ATSDIGGRETSYTGELF
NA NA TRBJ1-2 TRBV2 ASSPGAPFNYGYT
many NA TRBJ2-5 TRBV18 ASSPREVRGETQY
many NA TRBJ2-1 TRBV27 ASSTIPPGEGSSYNEQF
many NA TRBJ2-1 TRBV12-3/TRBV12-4 ATSDRYYNEQF
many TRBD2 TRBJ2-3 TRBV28 ASSLGAGVLTDTQY
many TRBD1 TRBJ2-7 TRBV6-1 ASSRGQGGPYEQY
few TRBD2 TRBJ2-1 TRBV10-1 ASSELAGGLGNEQF
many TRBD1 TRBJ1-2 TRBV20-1 SARARDSYNYGYT
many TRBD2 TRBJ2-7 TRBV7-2 ASSLASSGRSYEQY
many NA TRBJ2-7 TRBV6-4 ASSDSETREDPGYEQY
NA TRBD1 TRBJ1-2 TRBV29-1 SVEGGTGNYGYT
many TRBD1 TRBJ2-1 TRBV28 ASSTGQFDNEQF
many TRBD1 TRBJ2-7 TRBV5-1 ASSVTTGGSYEQY
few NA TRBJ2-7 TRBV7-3 ASSETAASATYEQY
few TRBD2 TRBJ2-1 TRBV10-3 AISPDRSGASGTQWSEQF
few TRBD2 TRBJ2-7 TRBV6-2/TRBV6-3 ASSYSLTSASTYEQY
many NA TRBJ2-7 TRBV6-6 ASSYSRRGSYEQY
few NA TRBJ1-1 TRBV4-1 ASSQEKQGLNTEAF
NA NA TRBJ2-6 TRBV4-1 ASSHPPSGTGANVLT
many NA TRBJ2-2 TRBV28 ASLRTNTGELF
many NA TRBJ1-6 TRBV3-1 ASSQVRFTSPLH
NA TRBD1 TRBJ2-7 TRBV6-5 ASSYPRTGGETYEQY
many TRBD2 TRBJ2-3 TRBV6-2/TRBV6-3 ASSFGLAAIDTQY